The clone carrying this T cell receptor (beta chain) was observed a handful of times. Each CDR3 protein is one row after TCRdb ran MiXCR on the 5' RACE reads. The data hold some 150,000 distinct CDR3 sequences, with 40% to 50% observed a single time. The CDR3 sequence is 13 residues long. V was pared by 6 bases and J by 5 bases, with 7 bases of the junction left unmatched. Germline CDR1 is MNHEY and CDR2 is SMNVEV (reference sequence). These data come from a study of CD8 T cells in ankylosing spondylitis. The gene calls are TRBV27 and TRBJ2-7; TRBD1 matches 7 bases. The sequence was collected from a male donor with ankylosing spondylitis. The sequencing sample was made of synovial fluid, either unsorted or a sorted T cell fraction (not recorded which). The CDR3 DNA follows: TGTGCCAGCAGCGACAGGGTAGTCAACGAGCAGTACTTC. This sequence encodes CASSDRVVNEQYF.